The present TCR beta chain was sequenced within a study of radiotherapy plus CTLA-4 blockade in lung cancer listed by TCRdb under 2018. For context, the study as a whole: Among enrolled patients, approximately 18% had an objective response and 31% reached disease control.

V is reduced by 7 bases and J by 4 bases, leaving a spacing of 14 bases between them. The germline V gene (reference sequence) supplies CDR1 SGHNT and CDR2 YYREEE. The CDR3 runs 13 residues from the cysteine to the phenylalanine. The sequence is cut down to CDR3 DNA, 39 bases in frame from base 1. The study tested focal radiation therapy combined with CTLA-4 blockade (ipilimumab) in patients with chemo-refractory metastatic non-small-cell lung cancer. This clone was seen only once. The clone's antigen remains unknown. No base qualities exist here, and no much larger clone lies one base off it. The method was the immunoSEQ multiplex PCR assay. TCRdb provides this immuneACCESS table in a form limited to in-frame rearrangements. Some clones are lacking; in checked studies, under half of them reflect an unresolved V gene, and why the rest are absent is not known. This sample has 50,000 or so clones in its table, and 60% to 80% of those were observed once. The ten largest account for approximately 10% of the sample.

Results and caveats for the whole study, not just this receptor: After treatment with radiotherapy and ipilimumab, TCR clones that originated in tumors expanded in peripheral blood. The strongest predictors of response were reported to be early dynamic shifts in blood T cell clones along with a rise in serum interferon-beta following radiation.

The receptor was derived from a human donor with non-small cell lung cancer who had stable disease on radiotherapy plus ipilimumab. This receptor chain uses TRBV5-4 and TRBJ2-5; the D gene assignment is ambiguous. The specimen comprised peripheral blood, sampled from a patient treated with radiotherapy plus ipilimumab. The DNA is TGTGCCAGCGGTGGGGATAAATCAGAGACCCAGTACTTC. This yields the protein CASGGDKSETQYF.